This entry lists 31 T cell receptor beta chains sequenced from one sample in a study of chemoradiotherapy in HPV16-positive cancers. Assay used: immunoSEQ multiplex PCR; TCRdb lists only in-frame clones, some missing. Of some 4,900 clones listed, 74% were seen once; the top ten hold about 9%. This sample comprised tumor tissue, obtained from a patient who underwent chemoradiotherapy. The receptors derive from a human donor with HPV-associated anogenital cancer.

This clone was seen only once. This sequence joins TRBV19 and TRBJ1-5; D unresolved. The length of the CDR3 is 12 residues. CDR1 and CDR2 from the germline V gene are LNHDA and SQIVND (reference sequence). Between the trimmed V and J ends, which lost 9 bases and 5 bases, there was a span of 11 bases. CDR3 bases: TGTGCCAGCGACGGAAGATATCAGCCCCAGCATTTT. This gives the protein CASDGRYQPQHF. The full variable domain, rest sourced from reference TRBV19 and TRBJ1-5, is DGGITQSPKYLFRKEGQNVTLSCEQNLNHDAMYWYRQDPGQGLRLIYYSQIVNDFQKGDIAEGYSVSREKKESFPLTVTSAQKNPTAFYLCASDGRYQPQHFGDGTRLSIL.

This clone appeared a single time. The V and J genes are TRBV5-1 and TRBJ2-2; 8 nucleotides align to TRBD2. The length of the CDR3 is 15 residues. Trimming removed 1 base from V and 3 bases from J; junction bases left unmatched: 2. Germline V gene data show CDR1 as SGHRS and CDR2 as YFSETQ. The CDR3 loop is CASSLWREDTGELFF. The CDR3 DNA sequence: TGCGCCAGCAGCTTGTGGCGGGAGGACACCGGGGAGCTGTTTTTT.

V gene TRBV7-9 combines with J gene TRBJ2-1; D is unclear. Between the trimmed V and J ends, which lost 2 bases and 5 bases, there was a span of 16 bases. This CDR3 region has 16 residues. In germline, CDR1 is SEHNR, CDR2 FQNEAQ (reference sequence). The CDR3 coding sequence is TGTGCCAGCAGCTTATCCGGCCGGGCTATCCACAATGAGCAGTTCTTC. It encodes CASSLSGRAIHNEQFF.

This chain connects TRBV4-1 to TRBJ2-3; the D call may be TRBD1 or TRBD2 (5 bases each). CDR1 is MGHRA, CDR2 YSYEKL, per germline. V shed 3 bases and J shed 6 bases, with 13 bases lying between them. The CDR3 has 14 residues. The CDR3 nucleotides are TGCGCCAGCAGCCAGACCGGGGCAAAGGATACGCAGTATTTT. Translating gives CASSQTGAKDTQYF.

The rearrangement links TRBV7-3 to TRBJ2-1, with D perhaps matching TRBD1 (5 bases). Trimming stripped 6 bases from V and 0 bases from J, with 12 bases between. CDR3 length: 15 amino acids. Germline CDR1 SGHTA, CDR2 FQGTGA. This CDR3 is CASRSQESSYNEQFF. The CDR3 region has the DNA TGTGCCAGCAGGTCACAGGAGAGCTCCTACAATGAGCAGTTCTTC. Together with reference TRBV7-3 and TRBJ2-1, the CDR3 gives the full variable domain: GAGVSQTPSNKVTEKGKYVELRCDPISGHTALYWYRQSLGQGPEFLIYFQGTGAADDSGLPNDRFFAVRPEGSVSTLKIQRTERGDSAVYLCASRSQESSYNEQFFGPGTRLTVL.

The J gene is TRBJ2-1, the V gene TRBV5-4; 7 bases match TRBD1. This CDR3 spans 15 amino acids. Germline V gene sequence: CDR1 SGHNT, CDR2 YYREEE (reference sequence). V was pared by 1 base and J by 6 bases, with 7 bases of the junction left unmatched. In DNA, the CDR3 is TGTGCCAGCAGCTTGCAGACGACAGGGACCAATGAGCAGTTCTTC. Translated: CASSLQTTGTNEQFF.

The chain is built from TRBV7-9 and TRBJ2-1; D gene unclear. CDR1 and CDR2 from the germline V gene are SEHNR and FQNEAQ (reference sequence). V lost 5 bases to trimming and J lost 5 bases, with 1 base between them. The CDR3 runs 10 residues. The CDR3: CASSNNEQFF. In DNA, the CDR3 is TGTGCCAGCAGCAACAATGAGCAGTTCTTC.

This clone occurred once. The CDR3 DNA is TGTGCCAGCAGCCTACAGGAGGGTATGAGCACCGGGGAGCTGTTTTTT. Amino acids: CASSLQEGMSTGELFF. This chain uses TRBV9 with TRBJ2-2; possible D gene TRBD2, 6 bases. Germline-derived CDR1 and CDR2 are SGDLS and YYNGEE. Trimming cost V 4 bases and J 4 bases, with 17 bases left between them. The CDR3 is made up of 16 amino acids.

This chain joins TRBV27 and TRBJ2-7, with D possibly being TRBD1 (5 bases). V dropped 3 bases and J dropped 2 bases, with 14 bases sitting between them. This CDR3 is built from 15 residues. The V gene's germline CDR1 is MNHEY and CDR2 SMNVEV (reference sequence). Here the CDR3 DNA reads TGTGCCAGCAGTTTTGCGTGGGCAGGGACCTACGAGCAGTACTTC. Protein: CASSFAWAGTYEQYF.

V usage is TRBV18 and J usage is TRBJ2-2; the D gene is possibly TRBD1 (6 bases). V lost 0 bases and J 6 bases, leaving 11 bases between the germline ends. CDR3 size: 15 residues. The germline gives CDR1 KGHSH, CDR2 LQKENI. CDR3 DNA: TGTGCCAGCTCACCACCCGGATACAGGGCCGGGGAGCTGTTTTTT. Translation gives CASSPPGYRAGELFF. Looking up the rest from reference TRBV18 and TRBJ2-2 gives the full variable domain: NAGVMQNPRHLVRRRGQEARLRCSPMKGHSHVYWYRQLPEEGLKFMVYLQKENIIDESGMPKERFSAEFPKEGPSILRIQQVVRGDSAAYFCASSPPGYRAGELFFGEGSRLTVL.

This chain links TRBV2 with TRBJ1-2, with TRBD1 matching over 8 bases. The CDR3 has 15 residues. Trimming at V came to 8 bases and at J to 4 bases, leaving 12 bases not matched to a gene. CDR1 is SNHLY and CDR2 is FYNNEI in the germline V gene. DNA for the CDR3: TGTGCCAGCGGGAGACAGGGGACAATTTTCTATGGCTACACCTTC. Translation gives CASGRQGTIFYGYTF.

For the CDR3, the DNA is TGTGCCAGCTCACCTCCGAGCTCCTACGAGCAGTACTTC. Translating it yields CASSPPSSYEQYF. V gene TRBV18 combines with J gene TRBJ2-7; the D is unclear. The CDR3 totals 13 residues. The germline CDR1 and CDR2 sequences are KGHSH and LQKENI. Trimming cost V 3 bases and J 0 bases, with 6 bases left between them.

The chain is built from TRBV5-4 and TRBJ1-1, with unresolved D. Trimming left V 4 bases short and J 1 base short, with 14 bases between. This CDR3 is built from 15 residues. The germline V gene has CDR1 SGHNT and CDR2 YYREEE (reference sequence). The CDR3 reads CASSTTSGWNTEAFF. DNA for the CDR3: TGTGCCAGCAGCACTACGTCGGGGTGGAACACTGAAGCTTTCTTT.

DNA for the CDR3: TGTGCCAGCAGCGTAGCGGCGAACACTGAAGCTTTCTTT. It specifies CASSVAANTEAFF. The J gene is TRBJ1-1, the V gene TRBV9; D is ambiguous. Trimming pared 0 bases from V and 1 base from J, leaving 4 bases between. The CDR3 is 13 amino acids. Per the germline V gene, CDR1 is SGDLS and CDR2 is YYNGEE.

The chain uses TRBV6-1 and TRBJ2-7; the D call may be TRBD1 or TRBD2 (5 bases each). Trimming left V 1 base short and J 0 bases short, with 13 bases between. The CDR3 has 16 residues. Germline V lookup: CDR1 MNHNS, CDR2 SASEGT. The CDR3 region has the DNA TGTGCCAGCAGTGAAGAAGGAGGCAGGGCCTCCTACGAGCAGTACTTC. It specifies CASSEEGGRASYEQYF.

The CDR3 sequence: CASSSQGSGELFF. CDR3 sequence (DNA): TGTGCCAGCAGCTCTCAGGGGTCCGGGGAGCTGTTTTTT. This chain links TRBV7-6 with TRBJ2-2; D may be TRBD1 (6 bases). V was shortened by 4 bases and J by 6 bases, with 9 bases between the two germline ends. The germline gives CDR1 SGHVS, CDR2 FNYEAQ. The CDR3 length is 13 residues.

Turning to this clone: The CDR3 ends on some other residue instead of the conserved phenylalanine or tryptophan, so this is likely a read error. The DNA is left out, because the CDR3 cannot be placed on it with certainty; the CDR3 is given as TCRdb lists it. The chain uses TRBV30 and TRBJ1-2. Germline lookup yields CDR1 GTSNPN and CDR2 SVGIG (reference sequence). The CDR3 spans 10 residues, counting both ends. The CDR3 spells CACTPPGPLI.

This clone was observed a single time. The chain couples TRBV18 to TRBJ1-2, with D possibly TRBD1 on 6 matching bases. The V gene lost 3 bases and the J gene lost 4 bases, with 12 bases spanning the gap. The CDR3 consists of 14 residues. Looked up from germline, CDR1 is KGHSH and CDR2 is LQKENI. The CDR3 region has the DNA TGTGCCAGCTCACCCATACAGGGAGTCTATGGCTACACCTTC. Encoded protein: CASSPIQGVYGYTF.

V gene TRBV5-4 combines with J gene TRBJ2-1, with a tentative D call TRBD1 (6 bases). Trimming stripped 3 bases from V and 3 bases from J, with 16 bases between. Germline CDR1 and CDR2: SGHNT and YYREEE (reference sequence). This CDR3 is 16 amino acids long. The CDR3 loop reads CASSSGNLQGYNEQFF. The CDR3 DNA is TGTGCCAGCAGCTCGGGTAATCTACAGGGCTACAATGAGCAGTTCTTC.

The V call is TRBV19, the J call TRBJ2-7; 7 positions match TRBD2. Germline V CDR1 and CDR2: LNHDA, SQIVND (reference sequence). The CDR3 totals 16 residues. V was clipped by 5 bases and J by 3 bases; unmatched bases: 13. Here the CDR3 reads CASSLITSGRFYEQYF. DNA of the CDR3: TGTGCCAGTAGTCTCATAACGTCCGGGAGGTTCTACGAGCAGTACTTC.

The chain combines TRBV11-2 with TRBJ2-5; D is unclear. The V gene lost 5 bases and the J gene lost 5 bases, with 9 bases spanning the gap. Germline V gene data show CDR1 as SGHAT and CDR2 as FQNNGV. CDR3 length: 12 residues. The CDR3 DNA is TGTGCCAGCAGCCCTGAAATGGAGACCCAGTACTTC. Translating gives CASSPEMETQYF.

This clone was counted between two and nine times. The rearrangement joins TRBV9 to TRBJ2-4, with a tentative D call TRBD1 (5 bases). The CDR3 is made up of 16 amino acids. V lost 3 bases to trimming and J lost 3 bases, with 16 bases between them. From germline, CDR1 is SGDLS and CDR2 YYNGEE. Written as DNA, the CDR3 is TGTGCCAGCAGCGGCCGAAGGGGTTGGGGCAAAAACATTCAGTACTTC. Translation gives CASSGRRGWGKNIQYF.

This chain joins TRBV10-3 and TRBJ2-5; the D is unclear. The J call may be in error: the DNA end matches TRBJ2-7 better. CDR3 size: 12 residues. Germline V lookup: CDR1 ENHRY, CDR2 SYGVKD. This CDR3 reads CAISESSYEQYF. CDR3 nucleotide sequence: TGTGCCATCAGTGAGTCCTCCTACGAGCAGTACTTC.

This rearrangement joins TRBV7-6 to TRBJ1-3; tentatively, D is TRBD1 (5 bases). This CDR3 is 17 amino acids long. Germline V gene lookup returns CDR1 SGHVS and CDR2 FNYEAQ. Trimming removed 1 base at V and 1 base at J, with 14 bases between. The CDR3 loop reads CASSLEGPHRSGNTIYF. DNA of the CDR3: TGTGCCAGCAGCTTAGAGGGACCTCACAGGTCTGGAAACACCATATATTTT.

This chain joins TRBV12-5 and TRBJ2-7, with 8 positions matching TRBD2. V gave up 4 bases and J gave up 2 bases; unmatched junction bases: 4. The CDR3 is made up of 14 amino acids. CDR1 is LGHNT and CDR2 is FRNRAP in the germline V gene. CDR3 nucleotides: TGTGCTAGTGGTTCTAGCGGGCCCGCCTACGAGCAGTACTTC. It encodes CASGSSGPAYEQYF.

In DNA, the CDR3 is TGTGCCAGCAGCGGCGGGCGTAATAATTCACCCCTCCACTTT. It specifies CASSGGRNNSPLHF. J is TRBJ1-6 and V is TRBV27; no definite D call. Germline CDR1 MNHEY, CDR2 SMNVEV (reference sequence). Trimming stripped 6 bases from V and 5 bases from J, with 11 bases between. This CDR3 comprises 14 residues.

The chain links TRBV19 to TRBJ1-1; D uncertain. The V and J ends lost 1 base and 1 base respectively, with 4 bases between them. CDR1 LNHDA and CDR2 SQIVND come from the germline V gene (reference sequence). The length of the CDR3 is 13 residues. CDR3: CASSIVPNTEAFF. As DNA, the CDR3 is TGTGCCAGTAGTATAGTACCGAACACTGAAGCTTTCTTT.

The gene calls are TRBV6-5 and TRBJ1-2, with 10 bases matching TRBD1. The V gene's germline CDR1 is MNHEY and CDR2 SVGAGI. V trimming: 6 bases; J trimming: 2 bases; junction bases outside the gene matches: 3. This CDR3 spans 14 amino acids. The CDR3 sequence: CASSRDRGNYGYTF. CDR3 DNA sequence: TGTGCCAGCAGCAGGGACAGGGGAAACTATGGCTACACCTTC.

This clone showed up just a few times. The V gene is TRBV13, the J gene TRBJ2-1; no reliable D call. The length of the CDR3 is 14 residues. V was trimmed by 8 bases and J by 8 bases, leaving 19 bases between them. The germline V gene encodes CDR1 PRHDT and CDR2 FYEKMQ (reference sequence). This chain's CDR3 is CASHLGGGRYEQFF. As DNA, the CDR3 is TGTGCCAGCCACCTGGGTGGTGGTCGCTATGAGCAGTTCTTC. Together with reference TRBV13 and TRBJ2-1, the CDR3 gives the full variable domain: AAGVIQSPRHLIKEKRETATLKCYPIPRHDTVYWYQQGPGQDPQFLISFYEKMQSDKGSIPDRFSAQQFSDYHSELNMSSLELGDSALYFCASHLGGGRYEQFFGPGTRLTVL.

The chain couples TRBV5-4 to TRBJ1-1; D ambiguous. CDR1 is SGHNT and CDR2 is YYREEE in the germline V gene (reference sequence). V lost 4 bases and J 1 base, leaving 17 bases between the germline ends. The length of the CDR3 is 16 residues. The CDR3 DNA follows: TGTGCCAGCAGCCTGGACCTAGCAAAATCGAACACTGAAGCTTTCTTT. This translates into CASSLDLAKSNTEAFF.

The chain employs TRBV5-1 and TRBJ2-5; tentative D call: TRBD2 (5 bases). Trimming removed 0 bases from V and 5 bases from J, with 8 bases in between. This CDR3 is built from 13 residues. In germline, CDR1 is SGHRS, CDR2 YFSETQ. This chain's CDR3 is CASSLAGLETQYF. CDR3 sequence (DNA): TGCGCCAGCAGCTTGGCGGGGTTGGAGACCCAGTACTTC.